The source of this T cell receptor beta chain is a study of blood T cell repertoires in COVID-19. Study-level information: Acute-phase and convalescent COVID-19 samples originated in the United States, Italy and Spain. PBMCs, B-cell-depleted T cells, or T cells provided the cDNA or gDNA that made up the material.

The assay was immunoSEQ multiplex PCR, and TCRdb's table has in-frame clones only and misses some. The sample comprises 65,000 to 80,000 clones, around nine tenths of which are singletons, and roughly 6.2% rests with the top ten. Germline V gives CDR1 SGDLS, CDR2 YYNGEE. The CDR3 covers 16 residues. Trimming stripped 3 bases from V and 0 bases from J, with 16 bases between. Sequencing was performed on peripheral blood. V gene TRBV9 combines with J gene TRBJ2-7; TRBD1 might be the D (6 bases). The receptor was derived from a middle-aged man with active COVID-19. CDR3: CASSESEDSSSYEQYF. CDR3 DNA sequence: TGTGCCAGCAGCGAGTCAGAGGACAGTTCCTCCTACGAGCAGTACTTC.